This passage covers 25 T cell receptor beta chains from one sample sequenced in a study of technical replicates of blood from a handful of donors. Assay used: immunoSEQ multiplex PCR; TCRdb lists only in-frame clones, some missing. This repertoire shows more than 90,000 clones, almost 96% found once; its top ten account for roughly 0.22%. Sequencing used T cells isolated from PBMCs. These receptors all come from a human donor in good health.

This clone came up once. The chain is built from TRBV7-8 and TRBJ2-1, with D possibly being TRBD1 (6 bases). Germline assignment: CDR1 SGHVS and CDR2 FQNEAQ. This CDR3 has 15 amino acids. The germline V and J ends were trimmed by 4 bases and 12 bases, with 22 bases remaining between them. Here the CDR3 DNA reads TGTGCCAGCAGCTCACCCACAGGGTTGCGCAGGGGGCAGTTCTTC. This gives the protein CASSSPTGLRRGQFF.

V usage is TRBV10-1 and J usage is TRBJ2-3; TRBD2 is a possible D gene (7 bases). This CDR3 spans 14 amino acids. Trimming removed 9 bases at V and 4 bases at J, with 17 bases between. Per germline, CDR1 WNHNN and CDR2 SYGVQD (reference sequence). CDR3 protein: CASTRGGASDTQYF. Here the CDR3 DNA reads TGCGCCAGTACGAGGGGGGGGGCATCAGATACGCAGTATTTT.

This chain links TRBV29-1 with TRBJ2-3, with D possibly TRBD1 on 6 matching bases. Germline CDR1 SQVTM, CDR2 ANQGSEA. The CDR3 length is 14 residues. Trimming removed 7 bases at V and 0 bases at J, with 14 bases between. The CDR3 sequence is CSAEGTTSTDTQYF. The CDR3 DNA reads TGCAGCGCCGAGGGGACAACTAGCACAGATACGCAGTATTTT.

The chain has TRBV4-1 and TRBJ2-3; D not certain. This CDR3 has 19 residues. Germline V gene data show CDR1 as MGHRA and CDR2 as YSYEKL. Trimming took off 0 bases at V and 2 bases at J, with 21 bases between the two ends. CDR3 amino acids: CASSQDDLAAPVLTDTQYF. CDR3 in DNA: TGCGCCAGCAGCCAAGATGATTTGGCTGCACCAGTTCTCACAGATACGCAGTATTTT.

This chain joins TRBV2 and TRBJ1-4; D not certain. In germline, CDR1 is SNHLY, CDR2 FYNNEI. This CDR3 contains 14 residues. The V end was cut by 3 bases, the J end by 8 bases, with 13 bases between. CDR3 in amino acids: CASSDYEAGEKLFF. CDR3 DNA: TGTGCCAGCAGTGATTACGAAGCCGGGGAAAAACTGTTTTTT.

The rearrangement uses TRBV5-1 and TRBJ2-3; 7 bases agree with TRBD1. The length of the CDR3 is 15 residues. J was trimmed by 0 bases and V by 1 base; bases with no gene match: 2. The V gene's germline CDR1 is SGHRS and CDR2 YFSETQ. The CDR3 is CASSLTGVSTDTQYF. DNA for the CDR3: TGCGCCAGCAGCTTGACAGGGGTGAGCACAGATACGCAGTATTTT.

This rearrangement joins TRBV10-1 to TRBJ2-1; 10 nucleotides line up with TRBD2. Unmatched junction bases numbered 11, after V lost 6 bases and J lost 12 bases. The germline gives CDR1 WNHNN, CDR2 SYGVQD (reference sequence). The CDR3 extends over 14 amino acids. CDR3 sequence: CASSPGLASLGQFF. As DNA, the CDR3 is TGCGCCAGCAGCCCGGGACTAGCGAGCCTTGGGCAGTTCTTC.

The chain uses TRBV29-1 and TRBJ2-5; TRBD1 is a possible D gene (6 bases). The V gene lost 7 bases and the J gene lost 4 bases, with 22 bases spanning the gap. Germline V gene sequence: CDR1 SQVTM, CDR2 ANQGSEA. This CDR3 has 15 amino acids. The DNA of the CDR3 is TGCAGCGCCACCACAGGGATAGGGAGAGGAGAGACCCAGTACTTC. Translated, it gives CSATTGIGRGETQYF.

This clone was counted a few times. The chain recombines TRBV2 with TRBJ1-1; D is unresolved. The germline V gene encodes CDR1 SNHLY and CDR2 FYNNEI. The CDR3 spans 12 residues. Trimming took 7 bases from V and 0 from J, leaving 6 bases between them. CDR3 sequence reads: CASTNLNTEAFF. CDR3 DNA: TGTGCCAGCACCAACTTGAACACTGAAGCTTTCTTT. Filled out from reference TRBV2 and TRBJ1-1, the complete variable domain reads EPEVTQTPSHQVTQMGQEVILRCVPISNHLYFYWYRQILGQKVEFLVSFYNNEISEKSEIFDDQFSVERPDGSNFTLKIRSTKLEDSAMYFCASTNLNTEAFFGQGTRLTVV.

The CDR3 nucleotides read TGTGCCAGCAGTTTAGCAGGGGTGGGTCAGCCCCAGCATTTT. Protein product: CASSLAGVGQPQHF. V gene TRBV28 combines with J gene TRBJ1-5, with TRBD1 as a possible D gene (6 bases). CDR3 length: 14 residues. V shed 2 bases and J shed 6 bases, with 11 bases lying between them. Looked up from germline, CDR1 is MDHEN and CDR2 is SYDVKM.

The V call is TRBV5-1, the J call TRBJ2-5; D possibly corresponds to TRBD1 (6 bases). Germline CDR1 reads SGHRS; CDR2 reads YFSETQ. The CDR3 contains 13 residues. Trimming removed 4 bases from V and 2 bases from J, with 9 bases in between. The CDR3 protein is CASSQTGQETQYF. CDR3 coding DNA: TGCGCCAGCAGCCAGACAGGACAAGAGACCCAGTACTTC.

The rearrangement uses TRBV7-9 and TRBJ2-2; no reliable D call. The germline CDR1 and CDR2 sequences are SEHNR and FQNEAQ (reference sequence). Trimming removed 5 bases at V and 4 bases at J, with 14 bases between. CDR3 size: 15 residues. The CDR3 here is CASSILPLSTGELFF. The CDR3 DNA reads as TGTGCCAGCAGCATACTACCCCTCTCCACCGGGGAGCTGTTTTTT.

CDR3 nucleotide sequence: TGCGCCAGTGCAAGCAGGATGAACACTGAAGCTTTCTTT. Its protein product is CASASRMNTEAFF. This chain joins TRBV5-1 and TRBJ1-1; D is ambiguous. Germline CDR1 and CDR2: SGHRS and YFSETQ. Deletions cut 8 bases from V and 0 bases from J, with 11 bases between. There are 13 residues in the CDR3.

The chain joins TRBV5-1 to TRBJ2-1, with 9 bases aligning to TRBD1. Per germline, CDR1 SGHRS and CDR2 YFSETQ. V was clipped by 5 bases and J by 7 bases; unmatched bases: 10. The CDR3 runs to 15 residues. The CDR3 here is CASSSTGGGDNEQFF. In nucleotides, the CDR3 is TGCGCCAGCAGTTCGACAGGGGGAGGGGATAATGAGCAGTTCTTC.

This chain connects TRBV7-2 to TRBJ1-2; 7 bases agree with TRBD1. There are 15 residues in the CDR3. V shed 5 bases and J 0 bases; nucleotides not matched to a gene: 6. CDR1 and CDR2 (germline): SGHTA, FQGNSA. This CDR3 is CASSPRGTANYGYTF. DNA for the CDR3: TGTGCCAGCAGCCCTCGCGGGACAGCTAACTATGGCTACACCTTC.

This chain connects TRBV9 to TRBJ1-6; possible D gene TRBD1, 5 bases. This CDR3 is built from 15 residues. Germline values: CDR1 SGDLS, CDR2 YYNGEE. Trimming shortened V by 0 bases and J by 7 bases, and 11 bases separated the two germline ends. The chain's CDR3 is CASSVASGLNSPLHF. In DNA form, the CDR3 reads TGTGCCAGCAGCGTAGCTTCAGGGCTCAATTCACCCCTCCACTTT.

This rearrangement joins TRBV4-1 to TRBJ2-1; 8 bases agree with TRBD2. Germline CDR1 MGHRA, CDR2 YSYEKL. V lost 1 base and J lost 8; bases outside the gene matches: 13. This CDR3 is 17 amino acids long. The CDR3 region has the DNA TGCGCCAGCAGCCAAGGGGACTACGGGAGGGTCGTAGATGAGCAGTTCTTC. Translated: CASSQGDYGRVVDEQFF.

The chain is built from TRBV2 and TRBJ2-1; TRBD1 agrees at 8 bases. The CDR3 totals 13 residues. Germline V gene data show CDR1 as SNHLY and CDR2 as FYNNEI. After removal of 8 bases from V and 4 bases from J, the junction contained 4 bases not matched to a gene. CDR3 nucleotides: TGTGCCAGCGACAGGGGCCCTTACAATGAGCAGTTCTTC. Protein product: CASDRGPYNEQFF.

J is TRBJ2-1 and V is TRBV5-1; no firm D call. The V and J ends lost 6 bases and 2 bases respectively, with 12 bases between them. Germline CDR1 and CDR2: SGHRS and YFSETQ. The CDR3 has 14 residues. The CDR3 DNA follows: TGCGCCAGCAAGGTCGGCGGTCCCTACAATGAGCAGTTCTTC. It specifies CASKVGGPYNEQFF.

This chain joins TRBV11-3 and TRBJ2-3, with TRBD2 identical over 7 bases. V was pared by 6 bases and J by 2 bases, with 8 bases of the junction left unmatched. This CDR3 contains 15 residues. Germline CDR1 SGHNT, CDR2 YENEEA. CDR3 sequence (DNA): TGTGCCAGCAGGTTTAGCGGGTTCCCCACAGATACGCAGTATTTT. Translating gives CASRFSGFPTDTQYF.

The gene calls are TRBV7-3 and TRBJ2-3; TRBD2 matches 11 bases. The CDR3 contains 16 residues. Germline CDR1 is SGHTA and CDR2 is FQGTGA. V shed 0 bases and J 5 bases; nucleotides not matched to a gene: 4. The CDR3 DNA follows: TGTGCCAGCAGCTTAACCAGACTAGCGGGACGAGATACGCAGTATTTT. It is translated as CASSLTRLAGRDTQYF.

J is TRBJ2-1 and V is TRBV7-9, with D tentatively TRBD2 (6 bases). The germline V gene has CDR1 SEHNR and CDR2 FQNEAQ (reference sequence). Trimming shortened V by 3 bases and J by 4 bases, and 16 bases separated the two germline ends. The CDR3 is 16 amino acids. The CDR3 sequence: CASSLSGTQNYNEQFF. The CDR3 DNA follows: TGTGCCAGCAGCTTGTCCGGGACTCAAAATTACAATGAGCAGTTCTTC.

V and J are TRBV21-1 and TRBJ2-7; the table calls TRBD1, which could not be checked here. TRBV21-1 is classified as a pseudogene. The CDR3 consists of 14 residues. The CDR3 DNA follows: TGTGCCAGCAGCCCAGGGACAGGGGGCTACGAGCAGTACTTC. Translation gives CASSPGTGGYEQYF.

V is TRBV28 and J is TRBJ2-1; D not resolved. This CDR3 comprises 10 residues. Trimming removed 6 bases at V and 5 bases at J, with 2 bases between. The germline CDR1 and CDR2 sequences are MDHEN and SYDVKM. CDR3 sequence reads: CASSDNEQFF. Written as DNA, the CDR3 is TGTGCCAGCAGCGACAATGAGCAGTTCTTC.

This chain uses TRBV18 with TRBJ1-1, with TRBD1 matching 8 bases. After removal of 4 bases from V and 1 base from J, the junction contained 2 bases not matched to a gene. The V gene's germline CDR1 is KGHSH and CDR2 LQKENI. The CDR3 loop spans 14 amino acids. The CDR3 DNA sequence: TGTGCCAGCTCACTCGGACAGGGGAACACTGAAGCTTTCTTT. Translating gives CASSLGQGNTEAFF.